Below are 18 T cell receptor beta chains sequenced from a single sample in a study of T cells after yellow fever vaccination. TCRdb independently ran MiXCR on the 5' RACE reads; one entry per CDR3 protein. The repertoire includes 250,000 or so distinct CDR3 sequences, about 3.9% of them detected once, and about 20% sits in the top ten. Sequencing used PBMCs, obtained 15 days after the yellow fever booster vaccination. All receptors come from a man between 18 and 35 years old who received the YFV17D yellow fever vaccine.

This clonotype was recorded a few times. The genes are TRBV12-3 or TRBV12-4 and TRBJ1-1, with no clear D. The CDR3 covers 13 residues. The germline V and J ends were trimmed by 3 bases and 1 base, with 6 bases remaining between them. DNA for the CDR3: TGTGCCAGCAGTTTTCTCAGGAACACTGAAGCTTTCTTT. Amino acid sequence: CASSFLRNTEAFF.

In this sample, this clonotype turned up many times. The chain recombines TRBV25-1 with TRBJ1-1, with TRBD1 as a possible D gene (6 bases). CDR1 and CDR2 (germline): MGHDK, SYGVNS. The V gene lost 5 bases and the J gene lost 6 bases, with 10 bases spanning the gap. CDR3 length: 12 residues. CDR3: CASSPGAAEAFF. CDR3 bases: TGTGCCAGCAGTCCGGGGGCCGCTGAAGCTTTCTTT.

The chain uses TRBV15 and TRBJ2-5; 8 bases line up with TRBD1. V trimming: 5 bases; J trimming: 5 bases; junction bases outside the gene matches: 4. CDR3 length equals 13 residues. CDR1 LNHNV and CDR2 YYDKDF come from the germline V gene (reference sequence). CDR3 amino acids: CATSRGQGETQYF. The CDR3 DNA follows: TGTGCCACCAGCCGAGGACAGGGTGAGACCCAGTACTTC.

This clonotype was counted ten times or more. V and J are TRBV29-1 and TRBJ2-5, with D unclear. This CDR3 comprises 13 residues. V lost 7 bases and J 0 bases, leaving 12 bases between the germline ends. Germline V CDR1 and CDR2: SQVTM, ANQGSEA. CDR3 DNA sequence: TGCAGCGCCCCTGGCGCAAACCAAGAGACCCAGTACTTC. Encoded protein: CSAPGANQETQYF. The complete variable domain, with remaining parts taken from reference TRBV29-1 and TRBJ2-5, reads SAVISQKPSRDICQRGTSLTIQCQVDSQVTMMFWYRQQPGQSLTLIATANQGSEATYESGFVIDKFPISRPNLTFSTLTVSNMSPEDSSIYLCSAPGANQETQYFGPGTRLLVL.

In this sample, this clonotype turned up many times. The chain links TRBV20-1 to TRBJ2-1; TRBD2 agrees at 8 bases. The V gene end was trimmed by 2 bases and the J gene end by 8 bases; junction bases not matched to a gene: 17. The CDR3 is 17 amino acids. Germline V gives CDR1 DFQATT, CDR2 SNEGSKA (reference sequence). This CDR3 reads CSARMGRTGGPRDEQFF. The CDR3 DNA reads as TGCAGTGCTAGAATGGGACGGACGGGGGGGCCTCGGGATGAGCAGTTCTTC.

In its sample, this clonotype was seen many times. The V gene is TRBV6-5, the J gene TRBJ1-5; unclear D gene. Trimming took 2 bases from V and 5 from J, leaving 7 bases between them. The CDR3 spans 13 residues. CDR1 is MNHEY, CDR2 SVGAGI, per germline. In DNA, the CDR3 is TGTGCCAGCAGTTACGGTTCCGATCAGCCCCAGCATTTT. Amino acids: CASSYGSDQPQHF.

The table lists this clonotype with many counts. V is TRBV5-1 and J is TRBJ2-2; TRBD2 is a possible D gene (6 bases). Germline loops: CDR1 SGHRS, CDR2 YFSETQ. Deletions cut 4 bases from V and 4 bases from J, with 11 bases between. The CDR3 extends over 14 amino acids. The CDR3 region is CASSTQGGTGELFF. As DNA, the CDR3 is TGCGCCAGCAGCACCCAGGGAGGCACCGGGGAGCTGTTTTTT.

In DNA form, the CDR3 reads TGTGCCAGCTCACCATACCAGACCACAGATACGCAGTATTTT. Translation gives CASSPYQTTDTQYF. V gene TRBV18 combines with J gene TRBJ2-3, with unresolved D. The CDR3 runs to 14 residues. Trimming cost V 2 bases and J 2 bases, with 8 bases left between them. From germline, CDR1 is KGHSH and CDR2 LQKENI. The full variable domain, rest sourced from reference TRBV18 and TRBJ2-3, is NAGVMQNPRHLVRRRGQEARLRCSPMKGHSHVYWYRQLPEEGLKFMVYLQKENIIDESGMPKERFSAEFPKEGPSILRIQQVVRGDSAAYFCASSPYQTTDTQYFGPGTRLTVL.

This clonotype was recorded at least ten times. The gene calls are TRBV5-1 and TRBJ2-5; tentatively, D is TRBD1 (6 bases). The CDR3 loop spans 14 amino acids. Germline V gene lookup returns CDR1 SGHRS and CDR2 YFSETQ. The V end lost 7 bases, the J end lost 0 bases, and 13 bases lay between the germline ends. CDR3 DNA: TGCGCCAGCGGCATCGGACAGAACCAAGAGACCCAGTACTTC. This translates into CASGIGQNQETQYF.

The sample holds many counts of this clonotype. The chain uses TRBV5-1 and TRBJ1-3; maybe TRBD1 (5 bases). CDR1 is SGHRS, CDR2 YFSETQ, per germline. The CDR3 is made up of 15 amino acids. With 0 bases removed from V and 0 bases from J, the gap between germline ends came to 7 bases. In DNA, the CDR3 is TGCGCCAGCAGCTTGGTCGGGACCTCTGGAAACACCATATATTTT. It is translated as CASSLVGTSGNTIYF. The variable domain in full, with the rest retrieved from reference TRBV5-1 and TRBJ1-3, is KAGVTQTPRYLIKTRGQQVTLSCSPISGHRSVSWYQQTPGQGLQFLFEYFSETQRNKGNFPGRFSGRQFSNSRSEMNVSTLELGDSALYLCASSLVGTSGNTIYFGEGSWLTVV.

At least ten counts were recorded for this clonotype. CDR3 residues: CASSLRGANTGELFF. For the CDR3, the DNA is TGTGCCAGCAGTTTAAGGGGGGCGAACACCGGGGAGCTGTTTTTT. The V gene is TRBV12-3 or TRBV12-4, the J gene TRBJ2-2; D might be TRBD1 or TRBD2, each matching 6 bases. Trimming cost V 2 bases and J 0 bases, with 7 bases left between them. This CDR3 has 15 amino acids.

This clonotype appeared a few times. This chain connects TRBV7-8 to TRBJ2-7, with TRBD1 identical over 7 bases. V shed 8 bases, J shed 0 bases, and the junction held 10 bases outside the gene matches. From germline, CDR1 is SGHVS and CDR2 FQNEAQ. This CDR3 spans 15 amino acids. This chain's CDR3 is CASGLSGQNSYEQYF. DNA of the CDR3: TGTGCCAGCGGCCTCTCGGGACAGAACTCCTACGAGCAGTACTTC.

This clonotype was found many times. The rearrangement joins TRBV5-5 to TRBJ1-2, with 9 bases fitting TRBD1. The CDR3 contains 16 residues. The germline V gene encodes CDR1 SGHKS and CDR2 YYEKEE (reference sequence). After removal of 1 base from V and 5 bases from J, the junction contained 9 bases not matched to a gene. CDR3 loop: CASSLRTGVGIYGYTF. CDR3 sequence (DNA): TGTGCCAGCAGCTTGAGGACAGGGGTTGGAATTTATGGCTACACCTTC. Complete variable domain (other parts from reference TRBV5-5 and TRBJ1-2): DAGVTQSPTHLIKTRGQQVTLRCSPISGHKSVSWYQQVLGQGPQFIFQYYEKEERGRGNFPDRFSARQFPNYSSELNVNALLLGDSALYLCASSLRTGVGIYGYTFGSGTRLTVV.

This clonotype occurred many times. The chain employs TRBV6-5 and TRBJ2-3; D might be TRBD1 (5 bases). V lost 10 bases and J lost 0, with 11 bases in between. The CDR3 length is 13 residues. Germline V lookup: CDR1 MNHEY, CDR2 SVGAGI. The CDR3 region is CAIQGSSTDTQYF. The CDR3 region has the DNA TGTGCCATCCAGGGTTCTAGCACAGATACGCAGTATTTT.

This clonotype was found many times. This rearrangement joins TRBV5-6 to TRBJ1-2; D remains unclear. V was trimmed by 4 bases and J by 6 bases, leaving 19 bases between them. The CDR3 is 15 amino acids. Germline V gene data show CDR1 as SGHDT and CDR2 as YYEEEE. The CDR3 reads CASSRPGGGKDGYTF. CDR3 DNA sequence: TGTGCCAGCAGCCGCCCAGGAGGAGGAAAGGATGGCTACACCTTC.

Ten or more counts support this clonotype. V usage is TRBV5-1 and J usage is TRBJ1-1; 7 positions match TRBD1. The CDR3 covers 13 residues. V lost 4 bases to trimming and J lost 3 bases; unmatched junction nucleotides: 3. The germline gives CDR1 SGHRS, CDR2 YFSETQ. This chain's CDR3 is CASSRDSDTEAFF. Here the CDR3 DNA reads TGCGCCAGCAGCCGGGACAGCGACACTGAAGCTTTCTTT.

This clonotype was seen ten or more times. V and J are TRBV18 and TRBJ2-5, with no clear D. The CDR3 spans 13 residues. The germline V gene has CDR1 KGHSH and CDR2 LQKENI. Trimming shortened V by 2 bases and J by 7 bases, and 11 bases separated the two germline ends. CDR3 bases: TGTGCCAGCTCACCAGAGCAGGCCTCGACCCAGTACTTC. Amino acid sequence: CASSPEQASTQYF.

This clonotype was recorded at least ten times. The chain uses TRBV7-9 and TRBJ2-3; 13 nucleotides align to TRBD2. The CDR3 covers 17 residues. The germline gives CDR1 SEHNR, CDR2 FQNEAQ (reference sequence). Unmatched junction bases numbered 4, after V lost 4 bases and J lost 0 bases. The CDR3 coding sequence is TGTGCCAGCAGCTCACGACTAGCGGGGGGAAGCACAGATACGCAGTATTTT. This codes for CASSSRLAGGSTDTQYF.